Here is one TCR beta chain with its context. Its recognized antigen is unknown. Per-base qualities were not stored, and no clone one base away is much larger. This record belongs to a study of blood T cell repertoires in COVID-19 (dated by TCRdb to about 2020). Turning to the overall study: Collaborator samples came from the United States, Italy and Spain and covered acute and convalescent phases of COVID-19. The prospective study material was composed of cDNA or gDNA derived from T cells, B-cell-depleted T cells, or PBMCs. Deeply sampled blood TCRbeta repertoires from subjects exposed to, actively infected with, or recovered from COVID-19 were included in the dataset. The repertoires were made available in a free public database intended to serve as a resource for research on the immune response to SARS-CoV-2. Samples came from the ongoing ImmuneRACE study (first 160 participants) plus 1,254 subjects from 6 global collaborators. A de-identified subject ID, COVID-19 status, age in years and sex were almost always included in the sample metadata. HLA class I and class II types, where available, came from metadata supplied by the sample provider rather than from assay-based typing.

Collaborating institutions collected whole blood in K2EDTA tubes following their own protocols. Collaborator samples were shipped for TCRbeta analysis as frozen whole blood, isolated PBMCs, or DNA extracted from either sample type. General conclusions and limits of the study: How much clinical and demographic metadata was included differed by source and by participant, and the metadata was provided uncurated.

TCRbeta CDR3 regions were amplified from genomic DNA using the immunoSEQ Assay, a bias-controlled multiplex PCR. Per the original workflow: The number of nucleated cells in each sample was estimated from the amplification of reference gene primers within the assay. To quantify the absolute abundance of each unique TCRbeta CDR3 rearrangement, sequence reads were collapsed and filtered. For each sample, productive Simpson clonality was calculated by taking the square root of Simpson's diversity index across productive rearrangements. The immuneACCESS repertoire file appears here via TCRdb, limited to in-frame rearrangements. These files lack a portion of the clones; in checked studies, under half of the deficit traces to unresolved V genes, and the cause of the others is not known. For V, J and clone size, that table is used; D and trimming come from the DNA. Counted in this sample were 170,000 or so clones; 86% of them appeared once. The ten largest account for about 9.7% of the sample.

The clonotype originates from a man in his forties or fifties with active or convalescent COVID-19. Sequenced input: peripheral blood.

The sequenced DNA: TGTGCCAGCAGCTTCCCAACAGGGCTGGGAACCGGGGAGCTGTTTTTT. The encoded protein is CASSFPTGLGTGELFF. The chain joins TRBV13 to TRBJ2-2; 6 matching bases give a weak D call of TRBD1. V and J are truncated by 3 bases and 5 bases respectively, leaving an intervening sequence of 16 bases. CDR1 and CDR2 are drawn from the germline V gene (reference sequence): PRHDT, FYEKMQ. CDR3 length: 16 amino acids, cysteine to phenylalanine. Only the CDR3 part of the read is kept: 48 bases, read in frame from the first base.